This T cell receptor beta chain was sequenced in a study of shared clonotypes between healthy human individuals. Only in-frame clones appear in the TCRdb table, and some are missing; sequencing was by immunoSEQ multiplex PCR. This table has around 1.5 million clones, 95% to 99% appearing once. This CDR3 is 14 amino acids long. Germline V gene data show CDR1 as LNHDA and CDR2 as SQIVND (reference sequence). V was clipped by 9 bases and J by 4 bases, with 15 bases between them. Donors comprised healthy HIV-negative adults lacking recent acute infections or vaccinations. The study, taken as a whole, reports: With a handful of donors compared, about 5% of naive CD4 clonotypes were shared.

With regard to this clone: The antigen is not known.

The clonotype was recovered from a man between 25 and 39 years old in good health. The sequenced sample consisted of naive CD4+ T cells sorted from blood. Subset defined: CD45RA+ positively selected. The chain employs TRBV19 and TRBJ1-4; D is undetermined. CDR3 sequence reads: CASRRGYGNEKLFF. In nucleotides, the CDR3 is TGTGCCAGCCGGCGAGGGTACGGTAATGAAAAACTGTTTTTT.